This passage covers 11 T cell receptor beta chains from one sample sequenced in a study of T cells in Graves' hyperthyroidism and ophthalmopathy. Amplified TCR beta CDR3 regions derived from RNA transcripts. A first-round RT-PCR of the TCR CDR3 used the HTBI primer set. TCRdb analysed the multiplex PCR reads with MiXCR anew, one entry per CDR3 protein. The table shows about 560,000 distinct CDR3 sequences, with approximately 14% occurring only once. Sequencing used blood. Receptor source: a young woman with Graves' hyperthyroidism.

The V call is TRBV10-3, the J call TRBJ2-1, with 9 positions matching TRBD1. This CDR3 spans 16 amino acids. Losses at the gene ends were 3 bases for V and 0 bases for J; bases not matched to a gene: 3. The germline V gene has CDR1 ENHRY and CDR2 SYGVKD. The DNA for the CDR3 is TGTGCCATCAGTGAAAGGACAGGGGCCTCCTACAATGAGCAGTTCTTC. Translation: CAISERTGASYNEQFF.

As to this clonotype: This clone may be a read error of a much larger clone one base away. This chain uses TRBV30 with TRBJ2-1, with TRBD2 matching 7 bases. The CDR3 covers 13 residues. The V and J ends lost 4 bases and 5 bases, in that order; junction bases with no gene match: 5. Germline-derived CDR1 and CDR2 are GTSNPN and SVGIG (reference sequence). The CDR3 loop is CAWNRGSHNEQFF. CDR3 DNA: TGTGCCTGGAATCGCGGGAGCCACAATGAGCAGTTCTTC.

J is TRBJ1-4 and V is TRBV10-3, with D unresolved. With 3 bases removed from V and 10 bases from J, the gap between germline ends came to 21 bases. CDR1 ENHRY and CDR2 SYGVKD come from the germline V gene. This CDR3 comprises 16 residues. CDR3 protein: CAISEGPANVLGKLFF. CDR3 DNA: TGTGCCATCAGTGAAGGGCCAGCGAACGTCTTGGGAAAACTGTTTTTT.

This clonotype was detected a few times. The chain couples TRBV6-1 to TRBJ1-5; no reliable D call. V lost 7 bases and J 6 bases, leaving 4 bases between the germline ends. CDR1 and CDR2 from the germline V gene are MNHNS and SASEGT. CDR3 size: 10 residues. The CDR3 DNA reads as TGTGCCAGCAATCCTCAGCCCCAGCATTTT. It is translated as CASNPQPQHF.

CDR3 coding DNA: TGTGCCAGCAGGAGGGTGGTTGCCGGACCCGCAGTCGGCACAGATACGCAGTATTTT. This gives the protein CASRRVVAGPAVGTDTQYF. This chain joins TRBV6-1 and TRBJ2-3; maybe TRBD2 (5 bases). The V end was cut by 6 bases, the J end by 1 base, with 26 bases between. The CDR3 extends over 19 amino acids. The germline CDR1 and CDR2 sequences are MNHNS and SASEGT.

This clonotype has a count of ten or more. The CDR3 region is CASSLLSGRQETQYF. The CDR3 DNA reads as TGTGCCAGCAGCTTACTCTCCGGGAGACAAGAGACCCAGTACTTC. V gene TRBV7-2 combines with J gene TRBJ2-5, with a tentative D call TRBD2 (6 bases). The CDR3 covers 15 residues. Germline CDR1 SGHTA, CDR2 FQGNSA. V was cut by 2 bases and J by 2 bases, with 12 bases left in between.

In its sample, this clonotype was seen many times. The CDR3 loop reads CASSLAGGPGGEQYF. CDR3 nucleotide sequence: TGTGCCAGCAGCTTAGCGGGAGGGCCGGGTGGCGAGCAGTACTTC. V usage is TRBV7-3 and J usage is TRBJ2-7, with 9 bases fitting TRBD2. The germline V gene encodes CDR1 SGHTA and CDR2 FQGTGA. Unmatched junction bases numbered 8, after V lost 2 bases and J lost 6 bases. This CDR3 comprises 15 residues.

This clonotype was observed a few times. The J gene is TRBJ2-1, the V gene TRBV12-3 or TRBV12-4; TRBD2 agrees at 12 bases. V lost 7 bases and J lost 5; bases outside the gene matches: 9. The CDR3 runs to 16 residues. The chain's CDR3 is CASNPPSGRDDNEQFF. The CDR3 nucleotides read TGTGCCAGCAATCCGCCTAGCGGGAGGGACGACAATGAGCAGTTCTTC.

V is TRBV6-6 and J is TRBJ2-5; 11 nucleotides line up with TRBD2. The CDR3 is 16 amino acids. Trimming removed 2 bases from V and 5 bases from J; junction bases left unmatched: 7. Germline CDR1 reads MNHNY; CDR2 reads SVGAGI (reference sequence). The CDR3 nucleotides are TGTGCCAGCAGTTACACTAGCGGGAGTTTTGGGGAGACCCAGTACTTC. Translation gives CASSYTSGSFGETQYF.

The chain couples TRBV19 to TRBJ2-7, with D possibly being TRBD1 (6 bases). Looked up from germline, CDR1 is LNHDA and CDR2 is SQIVND (reference sequence). V was shortened by 8 bases and J by 6 bases, with 17 bases between the two germline ends. The CDR3 totals 13 residues. In DNA form, the CDR3 reads TGTGCCAGTGCCGGTGGCAGGGGCACCGAGCAGTACTTC. Translated, it gives CASAGGRGTEQYF.

This clonotype was counted between two and nine times. The genes are TRBV15 and TRBJ1-2, with TRBD1 as a possible D gene (6 bases). Trimming removed 5 bases at V and 3 bases at J, with 22 bases between. The CDR3 is 17 amino acids. Germline CDR1 LNHNV, CDR2 YYDKDF (reference sequence). CDR3 in DNA: TGTGCCACCAGCGGACTCCTGGGGGGCCAAAAGGACTATGGCTACACCTTC. As protein: CATSGLLGGQKDYGYTF.